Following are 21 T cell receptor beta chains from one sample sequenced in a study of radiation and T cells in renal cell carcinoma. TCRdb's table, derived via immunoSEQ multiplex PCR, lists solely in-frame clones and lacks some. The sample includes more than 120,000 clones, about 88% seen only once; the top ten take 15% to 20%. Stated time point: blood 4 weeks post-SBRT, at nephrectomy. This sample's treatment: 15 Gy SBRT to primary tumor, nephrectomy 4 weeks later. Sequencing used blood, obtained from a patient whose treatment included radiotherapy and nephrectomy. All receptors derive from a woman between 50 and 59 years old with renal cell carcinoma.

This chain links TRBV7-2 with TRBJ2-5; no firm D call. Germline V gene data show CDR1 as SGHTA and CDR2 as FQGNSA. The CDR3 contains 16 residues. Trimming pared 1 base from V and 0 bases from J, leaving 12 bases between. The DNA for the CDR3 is TGTGCCAGCAGCTTAGACGGTCTCCTGTACCAAGAGACCCAGTACTTC. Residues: CASSLDGLLYQETQYF.

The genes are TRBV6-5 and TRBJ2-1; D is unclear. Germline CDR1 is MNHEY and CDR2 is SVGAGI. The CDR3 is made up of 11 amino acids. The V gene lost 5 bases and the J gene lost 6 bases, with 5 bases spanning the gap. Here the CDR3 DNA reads TGTGCCAGCAGTCAGATCAATGAGCAGTTCTTC. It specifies CASSQINEQFF.

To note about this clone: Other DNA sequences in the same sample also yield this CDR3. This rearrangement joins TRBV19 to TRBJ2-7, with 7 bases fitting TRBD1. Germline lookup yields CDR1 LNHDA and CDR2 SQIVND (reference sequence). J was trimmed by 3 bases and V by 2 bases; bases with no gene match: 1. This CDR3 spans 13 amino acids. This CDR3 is CASSIRDSYEQYF. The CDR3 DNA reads TGTGCCAGTAGTATAAGGGACAGCTACGAGCAGTACTTC.

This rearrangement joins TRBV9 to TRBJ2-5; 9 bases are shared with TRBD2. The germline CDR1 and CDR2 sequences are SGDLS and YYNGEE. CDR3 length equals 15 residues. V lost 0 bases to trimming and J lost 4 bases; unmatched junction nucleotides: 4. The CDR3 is CASSVGGSGRETQYF. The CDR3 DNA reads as TGTGCCAGCAGCGTAGGAGGTAGCGGGAGAGAGACCCAGTACTTC.

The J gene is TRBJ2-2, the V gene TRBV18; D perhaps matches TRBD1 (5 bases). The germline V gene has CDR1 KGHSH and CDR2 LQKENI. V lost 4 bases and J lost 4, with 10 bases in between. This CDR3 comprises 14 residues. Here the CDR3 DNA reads TGTGCCAGCTCACAAACGACAGCCACCGGGGAGCTGTTTTTT. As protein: CASSQTTATGELFF.

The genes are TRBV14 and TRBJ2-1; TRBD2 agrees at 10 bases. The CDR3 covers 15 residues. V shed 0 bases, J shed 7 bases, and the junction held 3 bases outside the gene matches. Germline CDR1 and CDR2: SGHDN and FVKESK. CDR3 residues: CASSQEVTSGNEQFF. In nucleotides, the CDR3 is TGTGCCAGCAGCCAAGAAGTGACTAGCGGGAATGAGCAGTTCTTC.

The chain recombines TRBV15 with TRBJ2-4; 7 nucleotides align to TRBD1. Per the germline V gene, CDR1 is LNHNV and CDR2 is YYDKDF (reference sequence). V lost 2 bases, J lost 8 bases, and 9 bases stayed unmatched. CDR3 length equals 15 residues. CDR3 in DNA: TGTGCCACCAGCAGACCCGGCCCAGGGACAGACATTCAGTACTTC. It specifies CATSRPGPGTDIQYF.

The CDR3 DNA sequence: TGTGCCAGCAGTCCGCTGGAATGGGGCGGTGAAAAACTGTTTTTT. This translates into CASSPLEWGGEKLFF. J is TRBJ1-4 and V is TRBV27, with D possibly matching TRBD1 (5 bases). The CDR3 sequence is 15 residues long. Trimming shortened V by 5 bases and J by 7 bases, and 17 bases separated the two germline ends. Per the germline V gene, CDR1 is MNHEY and CDR2 is SMNVEV (reference sequence).

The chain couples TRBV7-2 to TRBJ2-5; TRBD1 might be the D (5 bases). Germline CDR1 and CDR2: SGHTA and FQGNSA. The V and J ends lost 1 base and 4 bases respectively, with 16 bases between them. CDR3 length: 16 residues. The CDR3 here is CASSLGQGASGETQYF. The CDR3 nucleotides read TGTGCCAGCAGCTTAGGGCAGGGCGCCTCAGGAGAGACCCAGTACTTC.

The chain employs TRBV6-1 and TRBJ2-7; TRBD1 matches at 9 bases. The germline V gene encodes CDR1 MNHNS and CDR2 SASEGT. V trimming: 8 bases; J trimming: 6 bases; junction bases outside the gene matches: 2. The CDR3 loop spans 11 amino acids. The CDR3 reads CASGQGTEQYF. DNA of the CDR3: TGTGCCAGCGGACAGGGGACCGAGCAGTACTTC.

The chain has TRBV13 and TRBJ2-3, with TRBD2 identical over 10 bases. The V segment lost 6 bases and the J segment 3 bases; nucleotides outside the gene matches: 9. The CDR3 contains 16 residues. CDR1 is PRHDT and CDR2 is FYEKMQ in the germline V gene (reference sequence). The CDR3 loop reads CASSQKREGRTDTQYF. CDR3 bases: TGTGCCAGCAGTCAGAAGCGGGAGGGCCGGACAGATACGCAGTATTTT.

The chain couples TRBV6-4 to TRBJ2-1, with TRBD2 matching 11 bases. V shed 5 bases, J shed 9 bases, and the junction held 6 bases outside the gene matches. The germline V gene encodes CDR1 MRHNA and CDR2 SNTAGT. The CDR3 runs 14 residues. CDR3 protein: CASSPTSGSREQFF. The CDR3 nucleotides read TGTGCCAGCAGTCCCACTAGCGGGAGTCGTGAGCAGTTCTTC.

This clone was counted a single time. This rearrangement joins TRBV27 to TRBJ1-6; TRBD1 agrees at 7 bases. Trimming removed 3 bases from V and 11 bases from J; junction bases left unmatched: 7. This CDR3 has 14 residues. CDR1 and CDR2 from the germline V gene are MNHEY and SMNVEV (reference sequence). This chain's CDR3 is CASSFDRAEPPLHF. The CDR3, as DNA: TGTGCCAGCAGTTTTGACAGGGCAGAGCCACCCCTCCACTTT.

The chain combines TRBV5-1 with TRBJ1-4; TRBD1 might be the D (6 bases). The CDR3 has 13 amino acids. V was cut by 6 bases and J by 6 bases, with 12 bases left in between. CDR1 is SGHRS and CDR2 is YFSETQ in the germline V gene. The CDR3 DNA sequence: TGCGCCAGCAACATTGGGGGCCATGAAAAACTGTTTTTT. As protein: CASNIGGHEKLFF. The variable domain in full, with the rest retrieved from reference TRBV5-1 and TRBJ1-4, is KAGVTQTPRYLIKTRGQQVTLSCSPISGHRSVSWYQQTPGQGLQFLFEYFSETQRNKGNFPGRFSGRQFSNSRSEMNVSTLELGDSALYLCASNIGGHEKLFFGSGTQLSVL.

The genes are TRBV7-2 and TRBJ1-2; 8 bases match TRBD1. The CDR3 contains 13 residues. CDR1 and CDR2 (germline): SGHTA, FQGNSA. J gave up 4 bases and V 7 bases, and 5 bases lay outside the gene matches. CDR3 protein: CASTSGGGYGYTF. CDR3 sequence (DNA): TGTGCCAGCACCTCAGGGGGCGGCTATGGCTACACCTTC.

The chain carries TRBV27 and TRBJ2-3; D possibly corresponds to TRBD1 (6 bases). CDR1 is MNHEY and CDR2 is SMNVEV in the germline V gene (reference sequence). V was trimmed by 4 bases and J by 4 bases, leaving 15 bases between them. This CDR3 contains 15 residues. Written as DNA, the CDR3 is TGTGCCAGCAGTTCATACACAGGGTCCGCAGATACGCAGTATTTT. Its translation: CASSSYTGSADTQYF.

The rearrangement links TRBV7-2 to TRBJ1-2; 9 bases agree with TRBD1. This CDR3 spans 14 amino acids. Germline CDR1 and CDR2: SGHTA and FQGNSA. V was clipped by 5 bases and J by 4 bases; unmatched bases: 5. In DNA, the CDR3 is TGTGCCAGCAGCCTACAGGGGGCCGCCTATGGCTACACCTTC. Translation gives CASSLQGAAYGYTF.

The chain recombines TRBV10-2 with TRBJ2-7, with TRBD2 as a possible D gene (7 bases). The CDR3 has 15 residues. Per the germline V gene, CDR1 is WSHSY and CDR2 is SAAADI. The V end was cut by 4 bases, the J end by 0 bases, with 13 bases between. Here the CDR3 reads CASSVAGASSYEQYF. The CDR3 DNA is TGCGCCAGCAGTGTTGCGGGGGCGAGCTCCTACGAGCAGTACTTC.

The DNA of the CDR3 is TGCGCCAGCAGCCTCGGACAGACCTTTGGCACAGATACGCAGTATTTT. Translating gives CASSLGQTFGTDTQYF. The chain carries TRBV5-1 and TRBJ2-3, with a weak D call TRBD1 (6 bases). Germline V gene sequence: CDR1 SGHRS, CDR2 YFSETQ. The CDR3 spans 16 residues. Trimming took off 4 bases at V and 1 base at J, with 16 bases between the two ends. The whole variable domain, filled in from reference TRBV5-1 and TRBJ2-3, reads KAGVTQTPRYLIKTRGQQVTLSCSPISGHRSVSWYQQTPGQGLQFLFEYFSETQRNKGNFPGRFSGRQFSNSRSEMNVSTLELGDSALYLCASSLGQTFGTDTQYFGPGTRLTVL.

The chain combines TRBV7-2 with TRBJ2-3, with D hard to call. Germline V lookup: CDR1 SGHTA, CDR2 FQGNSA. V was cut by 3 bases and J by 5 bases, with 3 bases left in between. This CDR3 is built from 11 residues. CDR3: CASSFQDTQYF. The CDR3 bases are TGTGCCAGCAGCTTTCAAGATACGCAGTATTTT.

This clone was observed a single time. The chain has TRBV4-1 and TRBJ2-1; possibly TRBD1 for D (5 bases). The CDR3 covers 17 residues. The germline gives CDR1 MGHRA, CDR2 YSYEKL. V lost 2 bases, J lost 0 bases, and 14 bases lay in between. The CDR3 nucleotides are TGCGCCAGCAGCCAACAGACAGCAAGAAGCTCCTACAATGAGCAGTTCTTC. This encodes CASSQQTARSSYNEQFF.